These 10 T cell receptor beta chains were sequenced from one sample in a study of metastatic and nonmetastatic thyroid tumors. Via MiXCR, TCRdb re-called the PCR reads. The sample lists about 39,000 clones, approximately 17% occurring once. Prior to thyroid surgery, none of the patients had received any treatment. Sequencing input: tumor tissue. These receptors were obtained from a female donor with papillary thyroid cancer or a benign thyroid nodule (not recorded which). Some clones in this sample may be carry-over from other donors' samples.

The sample holds many counts of this clone. The V call is TRBV20-1, the J call TRBJ2-2; D is ambiguous. CDR1 is DFQATT, CDR2 SNEGSKA, per germline (reference sequence). The CDR3 covers 13 residues. Trimming left V 6 bases short and J 4 bases short, with 12 bases between. The CDR3 sequence is CSAPWSGTGELFF. CDR3 nucleotide sequence: TGCAGTGCCCCCTGGAGTGGCACCGGGGAGCTGTTTTTT.

There are a few counts of this clone. This is likely a read error, given that the CDR3 carries no conserved phenylalanine or tryptophan at its end. The limits of the CDR3 on the DNA are not certain, so only TCRdb's listed CDR3 is given. The rearrangement joins TRBV10-1 to TRBJ2-7; TRBD1 reflects the table's D call only, with no check against the DNA. The CDR3 length equals 12 residues, ends included. Germline V lookup: CDR1 WNHNN, CDR2 SYGVQD (reference sequence). The CDR3 is CASSAYGQDMYL.

In this sample, this clone turned up many times. This chain joins TRBV30 and TRBJ1-3, with D perhaps matching TRBD1 (5 bases). Germline V gene lookup returns CDR1 GTSNPN and CDR2 SVGIG (reference sequence). This CDR3 region has 14 residues. V lost 8 bases and J lost 0, with 14 bases in between. In nucleotides, the CDR3 is TGTGCCGGGGAACAGGCATACTCTGGAAACACCATATATTTT. Residues: CAGEQAYSGNTIYF.

This rearrangement joins TRBV12-3 or TRBV12-4 to TRBJ1-2; possibly TRBD1 for D (5 bases). Trimming stripped 3 bases from V and 8 bases from J, with 22 bases between. CDR3 size: 16 residues. The CDR3 sequence is CASSFKCDRLVEGYTF. In DNA, the CDR3 is TGTGCCAGCAGTTTTAAGTGCGACAGACTGGTGGAAGGCTACACCTTC.

This clone showed up many times. CDR3 loop: CSASPAGGRGQPQHF. CDR3 nucleotide sequence: TGCAGTGCTAGCCCCGCCGGAGGGCGGGGTCAGCCCCAGCATTTT. V is TRBV20-1 and J is TRBJ1-5; no reliable D call. The CDR3 contains 15 residues. Germline CDR1 is DFQATT and CDR2 is SNEGSKA (reference sequence). Between the trimmed V and J ends, which lost 3 bases and 6 bases, there was a span of 18 bases.

Worth noting for this clone: A read error may produce the germline difference seen at one junction end. The chain joins TRBV20-1 to TRBJ2-7, with D maybe TRBD2 (5 bases). Germline V CDR1 and CDR2: DFQATT, SNEGSKA (reference sequence). The CDR3 has 14 residues. The CDR3 here is CSAGDLGVVVEQYF. The CDR3 bases are TGCAGTGCTGGAGACCTCGGGGTCGTGGTCGAGCAGTACTTC.

This clone appeared a few times. The chain joins TRBV15 to TRBJ1-1, with D tentatively TRBD1 (5 bases). Germline V lookup: CDR1 LNHNV, CDR2 YYDKDF (reference sequence). There are 15 residues in the CDR3. V was pared by 0 bases and J by 6 bases, with 14 bases between. The CDR3 DNA reads as TGTGCCACCAGCAGAGATCGAGAGGGGTGCGCTGAAGCTTTCTTT. The encoded protein is CATSRDREGCAEAFF.

This clone has a count of ten or more. This chain connects TRBV7-8 to TRBJ2-5; 12 positions agree with TRBD2. This CDR3 comprises 16 residues. Germline values: CDR1 SGHVS, CDR2 FQNEAQ. V shed 4 bases, J shed 5 bases, and the junction held 8 bases outside the gene matches. CDR3 loop: CASSSLTSGSRETQYF. The CDR3 nucleotides are TGTGCCAGCAGCTCCTTGACTAGCGGGAGTCGGGAGACCCAGTACTTC.

This clone occurred a few times. The V gene is TRBV19, the J gene TRBJ2-7; 7 positions match TRBD2. V lost 5 bases, J lost 3 bases, and 10 bases stayed unmatched. The CDR3 extends over 15 amino acids. In germline, CDR1 is LNHDA, CDR2 SQIVND (reference sequence). The CDR3: CASSDSGKGSYEQYF. CDR3 nucleotides: TGTGCCAGTAGTGACAGCGGGAAAGGGAGCTACGAGCAGTACTTC.

This clone was found many times. The chain recombines TRBV28 with TRBJ2-3, with no clear D. CDR1 is MDHEN and CDR2 is SYDVKM in the germline V gene. Deletions cut 8 bases from V and 1 base from J, with 7 bases between. The CDR3 totals 12 residues. CDR3 amino acids: CASAEGTDTQYF. CDR3 bases: TGTGCCAGCGCGGAAGGCACAGATACGCAGTATTTT.